This TCR beta chain stems from a study of regulatory T cells in long-lasting Graves disease. CDR1 and CDR2 from the germline V gene are SGHDT and YYEEEE. The CDR3 runs to 13 residues. Trimming took 0 bases from V and 3 from J, leaving 7 bases between them. This clonotype occurred many times. As yet, its antigen is unknown. Study conclusions and caveats: Relative to new patients (roughly 970), persistent patients exhibited greater sharing of public clonotypes (approximately 2,500). It was in persistent disease that TRBV28, TRBJ1-2 and TRBJ2-5 were favored.

Documented time point: newly diagnosed GD, antithyroid drugs for less than 3 months. PBMC-extracted RNA yielded the TCR library. Roughly 10 milliliters of peripheral blood were taken and placed in EDTA tubes. The TCR beta library used iRepertoire HTBI primers with Arm-PCR amplification of CDR3. TCRdb reprocessed the multiplex PCR reads with MiXCR, giving one entry per CDR3 protein. The sample has more than 300,000 distinct CDR3 sequences, 15% to 17% seen once. The sample here was peripheral blood mononuclear cells (PBMCs), taken at new diagnosis, from a patient treated with antithyroid drugs. This clonotype was obtained from a female donor with Graves disease. This sequence joins TRBV5-6 and TRBJ2-7; the D is unclear. The CDR3 DNA reads TGTGCCAGCAGCTTGGGGGTTCTCTACGAGCAGTACTTC. Its translation is CASSLGVLYEQYF.